One TCR beta chain is described in this entry. Its antigen specificity is not known. Base qualities are not at hand, and no much larger clone is one base apart. The data were taken from a study of blood T cell repertoires in COVID-19 (dated by TCRdb to about 2020). Regarding the research as a whole: Collaborator samples came from the United States, Italy and Spain and covered acute and convalescent phases of COVID-19. The material from the prospective study consisted of cDNA or gDNA derived from T cells, B-cell-depleted T cells, or PBMCs. The dataset comprised deeply sampled blood TCRbeta repertoires from subjects exposed to, actively infected with, or recovered from COVID-19. A freely available public database, intended as a resource for researchers studying the immune response to SARS-CoV-2, is where the repertoires were released. Where available, HLA class I and class II types were obtained from metadata supplied by the sample provider rather than from assay-based typing. Samples came from the ongoing ImmuneRACE study (first 160 participants) plus 1,254 subjects from 6 global collaborators. The sample metadata nearly always contained a de-identified subject ID, COVID-19 status, age in years and sex. Broad study findings and their caveats: Clinical and demographic metadata were provided uncurated, with the amount varying by source and participant.

TCRbeta CDR3 regions were amplified from genomic DNA by means of the immunoSEQ Assay, a bias-controlled multiplex PCR. As for how the authors treated the data: The number of nucleated cells in each sample was estimated by amplification of reference gene primers within the assay. Sequence reads were collapsed and filtered to measure the absolute abundance of every unique TCRbeta CDR3 rearrangement. Productive Simpson clonality was computed per sample as the square root of Simpson's diversity index over productive rearrangements. In its TCRdb copy, this immuneACCESS table keeps in-frame sequences only and misses some clones. Where compared with another copy, unresolved V genes explain less than half of these, and the others have no known cause. That table supplies the V and J calls and clone size; D and trimming were determined from the DNA. In this sample the table shows tens of thousands of clones, roughly 87% of which occur a single time. 6.5% to 8.5% of the sample is held by the ten biggest clonotypes.

In Seattle, one collaborating source enrolled patients while the infection was active and tracked those patients longitudinally over the course of disease. Each collaborating institution followed its own protocols to collect whole blood in K2EDTA tubes. For TCRbeta analysis, collaborators shipped samples as frozen whole blood, isolated PBMCs, or DNA extracted from either of those sample types. Germline trimming amounts to 8 bases on V and 0 bases on J, with 8 as the count of junction bases outside the gene matches. The CDR3 spans 17 residues, from the cysteine through the phenylalanine. Only CDR3 DNA is held: 51 bases, read in frame from base 1. CDR1 and CDR2 are read off the germline V gene as MDHEN and SYDVKM.

The rearranged segments are TRBV28 and TRBJ2-7, with 15 bases aligning to TRBD2. The receptor's source is a man aged 18 to 30 with COVID-19, enrolled during active disease. Sequencing input: peripheral blood. The CDR3 sequence is CASLGLAGGRSSYEQYF. Here is the DNA: TGTGCCAGCCTCGGACTAGCGGGAGGGAGGAGCTCCTACGAGCAGTACTTC.